This T cell receptor (beta chain) appears in the sequencing data of a study of T cell repertoires in cytomegalovirus infection. Study-level background: Based on public TCR beta signatures, there were indications of CMV infection and of a matching HLA type. Whole-study results and caveats: Within the response measured ex vivo, HLA-C-restricted CMV-specific TCR beta clonotypes were dominant. Frequencies of public TCR beta families were cumulated, and this identified carriers of CMV plus the relevant HLA.

This clonotype was detected only a few times. Antigen unknown. One entry per CDR3 protein, called by TCRdb with MiXCR from the reads. The repertoire holds roughly 500,000 distinct CDR3 sequences, with 16% as singletons. The source of this sequence is a human donor in good health (CMV status not recorded). Some clones in this sample may be carry-over from other donors' samples. The sample was CD8+ T cells from PBMCs.

The CDR3 region is CASSQVPGTVINEQFF. CDR3 nucleotide sequence: TGTGCCAGCAGCCAAGTACCAGGGACGGTTATCAATGAGCAGTTCTTC. This chain uses TRBV14 with TRBJ2-1; D could derive from TRBD1 or TRBD2 (5 bases each). The germline V gene encodes CDR1 SGHDN and CDR2 FVKESK. This CDR3 region has 16 residues. V lost 1 base, J lost 6 bases, and 16 bases lay in between.